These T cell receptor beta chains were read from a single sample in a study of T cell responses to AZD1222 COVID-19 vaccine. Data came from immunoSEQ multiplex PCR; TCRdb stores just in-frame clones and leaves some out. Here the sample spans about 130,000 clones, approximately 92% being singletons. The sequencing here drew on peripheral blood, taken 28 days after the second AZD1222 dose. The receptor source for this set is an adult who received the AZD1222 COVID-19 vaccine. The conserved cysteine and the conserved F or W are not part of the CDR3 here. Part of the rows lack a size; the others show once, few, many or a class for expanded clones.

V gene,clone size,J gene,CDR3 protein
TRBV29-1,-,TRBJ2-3,SVALAGGATDTQY
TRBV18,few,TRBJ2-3,ASSPQGTRPASGRSTDTQY
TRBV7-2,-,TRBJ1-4,ASRPPSGEKLF
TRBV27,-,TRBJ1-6,ASSPRLVVRGSPLH
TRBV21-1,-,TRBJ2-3,ASSKEASGREDTQY
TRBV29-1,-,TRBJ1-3,SAGSPNSGNTIY
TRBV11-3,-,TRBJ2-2,ASSFRGTGELF
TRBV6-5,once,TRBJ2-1,ASRADRARYNEQF
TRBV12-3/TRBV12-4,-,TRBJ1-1,ASSRQQYTEAF
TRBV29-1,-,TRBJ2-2,SVGDYPNTGELF
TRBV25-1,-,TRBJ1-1,ASSYGENTEAF
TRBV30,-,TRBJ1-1,AWRAAGPGPEAF
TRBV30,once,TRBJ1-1,AWSRMGATGKNTEAF
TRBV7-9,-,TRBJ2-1,ASSTWGSYNEQF
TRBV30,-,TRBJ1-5,AWSTGPFSPH
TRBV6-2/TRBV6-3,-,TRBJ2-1,ASSFGLGTSYNEQF
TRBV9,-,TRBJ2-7,ASSPYRSEGYEQY